This T cell receptor beta chain was observed in a study of control samples from healthy donors and cancer patients. The method was immunoSEQ multiplex PCR; TCRdb's version includes in-frame clones alone and lacks a portion of them. The data hold some 20,000 clones, with approximately 85% observed a single time. V shed 7 bases and J 0 bases; nucleotides not matched to a gene: 10. Germline V gene sequence: CDR1 LGHNT, CDR2 FRNRAP. The CDR3 covers 17 residues. The chain is built from TRBV12-5 and TRBJ1-3; 9 bases are shared with TRBD1. The receptor was derived from a man aged 55 to 70 with head and neck cancer. The sequenced material came from PBMCs. The chain's CDR3 is CASALLQGAHSGNTIYF. The CDR3 DNA is TGTGCTAGTGCGTTGTTACAGGGGGCTCACTCTGGAAACACCATATATTTT.